This TCR beta chain was observed in a study of beta chain features in type 1 diabetes. Broader study findings: Whether TCRB rearrangement is influenced by HLA type was left unresolved in this analysis. Within each of all four CD4+ subsets, Type 1 diabetes patients had TCRB CDR3s that were moderately but significantly shorter.

There are a few counts of this clone. What it binds is not known. J gave up 8 bases and V 0 bases, and 5 bases lay outside the gene matches. There are 17 residues in the CDR3. Per the germline V gene, CDR1 is SGHDN and CDR2 is FVKESK. The authors reverse transcribed all of the isolated RNA, so sequencing captured expressed TCRB transcripts. TCRdb keeps only in-frame clones here, not all; method: immunoSEQ multiplex PCR. The sample consists of 300,000 or so clones, approximately 13% of them appearing once. This chain uses TRBV14 with TRBJ2-1, with 15 bases lining up with TRBD2. The specimen was naive CD4+ T cells from blood. The clonotype comes from a woman between 18 and 29 years old with type 1 diabetes. The DNA of the CDR3 is TGTGCCAGCAGCCAAGAGGGGGGACTAGCGGGAGGAGATGAGCAGTTCTTC. Protein: CASSQEGGLAGGDEQFF. The complete variable domain, with remaining parts taken from reference TRBV14 and TRBJ2-1, reads EAGVTQFPSHSVIEKGQTVTLRCDPISGHDNLYWYRRVMGKEIKFLLHFVKESKQDESGMPNNRFLAERTGGTYSTLKVQPAELEDSGVYFCASSQEGGLAGGDEQFFGPGTRLTVL.